This T cell receptor beta chain derives from a study of T cell changes during pregnancy in multiple sclerosis. The germline gives CDR1 MNHEY, CDR2 SMNVEV (reference sequence). V dropped 9 bases and J dropped 0; count of bases not matched to a gene: 9. The CDR3 has 16 amino acids. The protocol was immunoSEQ multiplex PCR, while the TCRdb copy is restricted to in-frame clones and leaves out a portion. Among around 100,000 clones listed, about nine tenths were seen once. The sequencing here drew on peripheral blood, taken after pregnancy. The chain has TRBV27 and TRBJ2-1; 9 nucleotides agree with TRBD2. The clonotype originates from a female donor with multiple sclerosis, enrolled in a pregnancy study. CDR3 loop: CASRASGALSYNEQFF. CDR3 DNA: TGTGCCAGTAGGGCTAGCGGGGCCCTCTCCTACAATGAGCAGTTCTTC.